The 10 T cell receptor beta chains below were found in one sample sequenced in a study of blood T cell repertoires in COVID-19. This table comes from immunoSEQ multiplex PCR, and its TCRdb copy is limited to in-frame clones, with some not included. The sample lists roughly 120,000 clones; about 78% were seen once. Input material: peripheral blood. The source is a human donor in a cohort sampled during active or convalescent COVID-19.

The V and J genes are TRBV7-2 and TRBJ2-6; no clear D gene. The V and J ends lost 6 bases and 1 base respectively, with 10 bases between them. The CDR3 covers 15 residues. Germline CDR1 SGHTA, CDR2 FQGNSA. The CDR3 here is CASSLTRSGANVLTF. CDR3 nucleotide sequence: TGTGCCAGCAGTCTGACTCGTTCTGGGGCCAACGTCCTGACTTTC.

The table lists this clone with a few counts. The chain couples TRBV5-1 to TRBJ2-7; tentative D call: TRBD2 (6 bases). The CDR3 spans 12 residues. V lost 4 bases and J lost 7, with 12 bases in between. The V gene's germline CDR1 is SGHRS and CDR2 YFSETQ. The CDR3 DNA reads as TGCGCCAGCAGCGAGCCTGCGGGGGAGCAGTACTTC. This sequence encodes CASSEPAGEQYF.

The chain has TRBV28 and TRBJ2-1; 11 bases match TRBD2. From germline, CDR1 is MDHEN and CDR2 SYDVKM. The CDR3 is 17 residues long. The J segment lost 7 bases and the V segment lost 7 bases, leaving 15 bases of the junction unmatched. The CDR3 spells CASKHETSGRSRNEQFF. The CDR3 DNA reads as TGTGCCAGCAAACACGAAACTAGCGGGAGATCCAGGAATGAGCAGTTCTTC.

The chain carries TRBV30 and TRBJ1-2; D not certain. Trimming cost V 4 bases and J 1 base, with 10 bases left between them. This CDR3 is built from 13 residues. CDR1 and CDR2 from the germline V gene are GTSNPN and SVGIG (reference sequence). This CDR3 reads CAWTPGFNYGYTF. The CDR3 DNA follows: TGTGCCTGGACCCCGGGATTTAACTATGGCTACACCTTC. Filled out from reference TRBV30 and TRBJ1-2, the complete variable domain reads SQTIHQWPATLVQPVGSPLSLECTVEGTSNPNLYWYRQAAGRGLQLLFYSVGIGQISSEVPQNLSASRPQDRQFILSSKKLLLSDSGFYLCAWTPGFNYGYTFGSGTRLTVV.

DNA of the CDR3: TGCAGCGTACTCACTCGACAGGGATTAAATGAAAAACTGTTTTTT. Amino acid sequence: CSVLTRQGLNEKLFF. The chain combines TRBV29-1 with TRBJ1-4, with 7 bases matching TRBD1. The CDR3 is made up of 15 amino acids. The germline gives CDR1 SQVTM, CDR2 ANQGSEA. The ends lost 6 bases at V and 5 bases at J; junction bases unmatched: 12.

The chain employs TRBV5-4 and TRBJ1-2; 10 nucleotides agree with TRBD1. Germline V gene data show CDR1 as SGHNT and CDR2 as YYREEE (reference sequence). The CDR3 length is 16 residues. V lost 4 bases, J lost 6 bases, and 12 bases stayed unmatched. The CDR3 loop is CASSPERTGGFNGYTF. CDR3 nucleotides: TGTGCCAGCAGCCCAGAAAGGACAGGGGGTTTTAATGGCTACACCTTC.

Here the CDR3 DNA reads TGTGCCAGTAGAGAGGGACAGGGTCCCCACAATGAGCAGTTCTTC. It is translated as CASREGQGPHNEQFF. The V gene is TRBV19, the J gene TRBJ2-1, with 9 bases matching TRBD1. The V gene end was trimmed by 6 bases and the J gene end by 5 bases; junction bases not matched to a gene: 8. Germline-derived CDR1 and CDR2 are LNHDA and SQIVND (reference sequence). The CDR3 sequence is 15 residues long.

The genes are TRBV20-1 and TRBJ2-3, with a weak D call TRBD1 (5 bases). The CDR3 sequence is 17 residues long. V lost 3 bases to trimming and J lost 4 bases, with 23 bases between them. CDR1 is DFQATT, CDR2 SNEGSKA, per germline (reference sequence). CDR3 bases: TGCAGTGCTAGTGATCAAACCGGACCTAAAGGGGCAGATACGCAGTATTTT. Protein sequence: CSASDQTGPKGADTQYF.

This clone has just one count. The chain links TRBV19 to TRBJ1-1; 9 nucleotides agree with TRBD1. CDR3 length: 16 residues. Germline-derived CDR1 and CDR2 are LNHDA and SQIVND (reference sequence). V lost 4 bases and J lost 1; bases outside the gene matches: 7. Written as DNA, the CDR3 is TGTGCCAGTAGTAGGAGGACAGGGGCCGGGAACACTGAAGCTTTCTTT. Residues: CASSRRTGAGNTEAFF.

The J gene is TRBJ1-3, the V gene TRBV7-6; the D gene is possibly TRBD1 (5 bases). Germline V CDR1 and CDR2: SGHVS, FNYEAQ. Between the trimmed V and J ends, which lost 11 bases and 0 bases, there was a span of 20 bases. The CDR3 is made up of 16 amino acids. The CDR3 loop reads CASSPGLLTSGNTIYF. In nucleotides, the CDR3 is TGTGCCTCCAGTCCGGGACTTTTGACCTCTGGAAACACCATATATTTT.